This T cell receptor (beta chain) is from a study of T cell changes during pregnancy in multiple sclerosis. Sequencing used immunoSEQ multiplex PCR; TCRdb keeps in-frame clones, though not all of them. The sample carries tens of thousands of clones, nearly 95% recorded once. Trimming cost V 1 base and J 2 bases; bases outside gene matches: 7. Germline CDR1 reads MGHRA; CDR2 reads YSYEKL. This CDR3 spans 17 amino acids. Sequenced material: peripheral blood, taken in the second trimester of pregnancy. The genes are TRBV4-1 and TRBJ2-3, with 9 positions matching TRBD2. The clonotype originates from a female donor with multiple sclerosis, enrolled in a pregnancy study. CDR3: CASSQGLAGRTTDTQYF. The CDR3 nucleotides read TGCGCCAGCAGCCAAGGGCTAGCGGGACGTACCACAGATACGCAGTATTTT.